This TCR beta chain was obtained from a study of vaccination and CD4 T cells after COVID-19 (dated by TCRdb to 2022 to 2024). With respect to the entire study: SARS-CoV-2 positivity had been established in the convalescent patients by nasal swab PCR, and mild disease was recorded in under ten of these patients and severe disease in one. The convalescent cohort included six males and four females, with two Hispanic individuals, seven Caucasians, two Asians and one multiracial person. Each participant got two doses of either the Pfizer-BioNTech BNT162b2 vaccine (n=8) or the Moderna mRNA-1273 vaccine (n=2). Post-COVID blood samples from convalescent patients were collected a median of roughly 100 days after diagnosis, with a range of 35 to 161 days. The time from the second vaccine dose to post-vaccine blood sampling had a median of around 72 days and ranged from about 14 to 241 days. For a few convalescent patients, samples were collected at an early post-vaccination timepoint (day 14) as well as at a late post-vaccination timepoint (days 161 to 241). Overlapping spike peptide pools from SARS-CoV-2 and from the common cold coronaviruses HCoV-NL63, HCoV-OC43 and HCoV-229E were used as culture stimuli. In control cultures, a CEFX viral epitope pool was used as positive control, an HIV-1 Nef peptide pool was used as negative control, or no peptide was added. The spike-specific CD4+ TCR repertoire was compared before and after mRNA vaccination in around ten COVID-19 convalescent patients and a few infection-naive healthy vaccine recipients.

Libraries were constructed by PCR. DNA from cultured CD4+ T cells was subjected to TCR sequencing with the Oncomine TCR Beta short-read assay at the Johns Hopkins FTIC core. The QIAamp micro DNA kit was used to extract genomic DNA from the cultured CD4+ T cells. The Oncomine TCR Beta libraries from cultured CD4+ T cells were pooled using unique dual indexes and then sequenced on an Illumina iSeq 100. In the original analysis: Non-productive sequences were removed, and CDR3s not starting with C, not ending with F or W, or shorter than 7 amino acids were discarded. Antigen-specific clonotypes were identified using the MANAFEST web application through comparison of peptide-stimulated wells with reference and other culture wells. An FDR below 0.05, an odds ratio above 5, and a productive frequency above 0.1% in at least two of three replicate wells were required for clones to be considered positive. Clonotypes that were significantly expanded in both SARS-CoV-2 spike wells and at least one common cold coronavirus spike condition were defined as cross-reactive. Similarity between CDR3 sequences was evaluated in R version 3.6.1 using Levenshtein distances (stringdist) and unrooted phylogenetic trees (ape). The public reads were reprocessed in TCRdb via fastp at Q25 and MiXCR, keeping in-frame beta chains. Rows with a matching CDR3 protein are joined into one entry that keeps the most common DNA and genes. TCRdb's processing, not the authors' own work, is the source of the V and J calls. The sample table contains some 21,000 distinct CDR3 sequences; only one count was recorded for about 43% of them. Approximately 13% of the sample comes from the top ten.

Relative to germline, V is 3 bases shorter and J is 2 bases shorter, with 15 bases between their ends. The CDR3 sequence holds 15 residues, the cysteine and phenylalanine included. The sequence is cut down to CDR3 DNA, 45 bases in frame from base 1. From the germline V gene (reference sequence), CDR1 is DFQATT and CDR2 is SNEGSKA. This clonotype was seen more than once but under ten times. What this receptor recognizes is not known. There are no base qualities to consult, and no much larger clone falls within one base. Points the paper makes about the study in general: In convalescent patients, a median approximately 90% of post-vaccine SARS-CoV-2-reactive clones were detected only after vaccination, suggesting vaccine-specific priming. The median number of SARS-CoV-2-reactive clonotypes rose from around 20 after infection to 30 to 45 after vaccination, but the change was not significant. In convalescent patients, nearly all vaccine-specific clones (304 of 307) were found to be mono-reactive for SARS-CoV-2 spike rather than cross-reactive with common cold coronaviruses. Only a relatively small number of convalescent patients were included in the study, and early timepoints following natural infection were not analyzed.

Sample time point, as interpreted from the label and publication: late sampling 161 to 241 days after vaccination in a few convalescent patients. The treatment or condition label of this sample denotes: approximately 9-day PBMC culture with coronavirus spike peptide pools or control peptides (ViraFEST assay). To expand antigen-specific T cells with peptide pools and then pick out the expanded clonotypes through TCR sequencing, the study relied on the ViraFEST assay. The convalescent patients' positive SARS-CoV-2 PCR tests were from March to December 2020, which was before the Alpha, Beta and Delta variants emerged in the United States. PBMCs were cultured at around 2 million per well in IMDM supplemented with approximately 5% human AB serum and 8 to 10 IU/ml IL-2, with around 10 ug/ml peptide pools added. On days 3 and 7, half of the culture medium was replaced with fresh IL-2-containing medium. Once the cells had been in culture for around 10 days, the EasySep CD4+ T cell isolation kit was used to isolate CD4+ T cells by negative selection. PBMCs were separated from whole blood using Ficoll-Paque Plus gradient centrifugation and then either used fresh or cryopreserved at -140C. Each culture condition was generally run in triplicate wells.

The input for sequencing was CD4+ T cells from blood, cultured in vitro, taken about 7 months after SARS-CoV-2 vaccination. The chain is made from TRBV20-1 and TRBJ2-3; the D gene remains uncertain. The receptor was isolated from a human donor who had recovered from COVID-19. The CDR3 in this case is CSASEGLMDTDTQYF. The DNA sequence reads TGCAGTGCTAGCGAAGGGCTAATGGACACAGATACGCAGTATTTT.